The rows below give T cell receptor beta chains drawn from one sample of a study of shared clonotypes between healthy human individuals. The data were produced by immunoSEQ multiplex PCR, yet TCRdb's version contains in-frame clones alone and is incomplete. The sample lists roughly 2.5 million clones; roughly nine tenths were seen once. The specimen was naive CD4+ T cells sorted from blood. The origin of the receptors is a man aged 18-30 years in good health. Each CDR3 is given with its conserved first and last residue. A D gene is named only where the DNA matches it firmly. The size of a clone is reported for some rows only, either as once, few or many, or as a class for expanded clones.

TRBJ1-2	.	11	.	TRBV5-5	CASSFEGGYTF	TGTGCCAGCAGCTTCGAGGGAGGCTACACCTTC
TRBJ2-7	.	12	.	TRBV19	CASSPEGNEQYF	TGTGCCAGTAGTCCTGAGGGGAACGAGCAGTACTTC
TRBJ2-7	.	13	.	TRBV6-5	CASSRGIQYEQYF	TGTGCCAGCAGTCGGGGAATCCAATACGAGCAGTACTTC
TRBJ1-5	TRBD1	19	.	TRBV28	CASSLGRTGGSLSNQPQHF	TGTGCCAGCAGTTTAGGACGGACAGGGGGAAGTTTGAGCAATCAGCCCCAGCATTTT
TRBJ2-3	.	15	.	TRBV5-1	CASSLTAGNTDTQYF	TGCGCCAGCAGCTTGACGGCGGGGAACACAGATACGCAGTATTTT
TRBJ2-3	.	13	.	TRBV12-5	CASGLPKLGTQYF	TGTGCTAGTGGTTTGCCCAAGTTAGGGACGCAGTATTTT
TRBJ1-2	.	13	.	TRBV7-9	CASSLLGNYGYTF	TGTGCCAGCAGCTTACTGGGGAACTATGGCTACACCTTC
TRBJ2-5	.	14	.	TRBV6-6	CASSGQKNVETQYF	TGTGCCAGCTCAGGACAAAAGAACGTTGAGACCCAGTACTTC
TRBJ1-6	.	12	few	TRBV30	CAFGGGDSPLHF	TGTGCCTTCGGGGGGGGTGATTCACCCCTCCACTTT
TRBJ2-1	.	15	.	TRBV27	CASSRTGKGHNEQFF	TGTGCCAGCAGTCGCACAGGGAAGGGTCACAATGAGCAGTTCTTC
TRBJ2-7	.	14	.	TRBV10-1	CASTEIGRGHEQYF	TGCGCCAGCACCGAAATCGGGAGGGGGCACGAGCAGTACTTC
TRBJ1-6	.	15	.	TRBV6-6	CASSYMDSPNSPLHF	TGTGCCAGCAGTTACATGGACAGTCCTAATTCACCCCTCCACTTT
TRBJ2-5	TRBD1	15	.	TRBV13	CASSPRTGYQETQYF	TGTGCCAGCAGCCCTAGGACAGGGTACCAAGAGACCCAGTACTTC
TRBJ2-2	.	14	.	TRBV19	CASSTTSSLGELFF	TGTGCCAGTAGCACCACTAGTTCCCTGGGGGAGCTGTTTTTT
TRBJ1-1	TRBD1	15	.	TRBV7-9	CASSLRGPTNTEAFF	TGTGCCAGCAGCTTAAGGGGGCCGACGAACACTGAAGCTTTCTTT
TRBJ2-1	.	14	.	TRBV6-1	CASSTKELGNEQFF	TGTGCCAGCAGCACTAAAGAACTCGGCAATGAGCAGTTCTTC
TRBJ2-2	.	14	.	TRBV5-5	CASHRPMNTGELFF	TGTGCCAGCCACAGACCTATGAACACCGGGGAGCTGTTTTTT
TRBJ1-1	TRBD1	14	.	TRBV18	CASSATGGDTEAFF	TGTGCCAGCTCAGCGACAGGGGGGGACACTGAAGCTTTCTTT
TRBJ1-1	.	13	.	TRBV10-3	CAISETGNTEAFF	TGTGCCATCAGTGAAACGGGGAACACTGAAGCTTTCTTT
TRBJ2-7	TRBD1	16	.	TRBV7-8	CASSARTGTGAREQYF	TGTGCCAGCAGCGCGCGCACCGGGACAGGGGCTCGAGAGCAGTACTTC
TRBJ2-5	.	15	.	TRBV5-4	CASSLRGWDEETQYF	TGTGCCAGCAGCTTGCGCGGGTGGGACGAAGAGACCCAGTACTTC
TRBJ1-1	.	13	.	TRBV2	CASTLDRNTEAFF	TGTGCCAGCACCCTGGACCGGAACACTGAAGCTTTCTTT
TRBJ1-1	TRBD1	15	.	TRBV5-4	CASSSETGRNTEAFF	TGTGCCAGCAGCTCCGAGACAGGGAGGAACACTGAAGCTTTCTTT
TRBJ2-7	TRBD2	16	.	TRBV2	CASTPGLAGVHDEQYF	TGTGCCAGCACCCCGGGACTAGCGGGAGTTCACGACGAGCAGTACTTC
TRBJ2-7	TRBD1	14	.	TRBV6-1	CASRWTGSSYEQYF	TGTGCCAGCAGATGGACAGGAAGCTCCTACGAGCAGTACTTC
TRBJ1-6	.	15	once	TRBV10-3	CAISWGEEGYSPLHF	TGTGCCATCTCGTGGGGGGAAGAGGGTTATTCACCCCTCCACTTT
TRBJ1-2	TRBD1	14	once	TRBV7-2	CASSPRQGTYGYTF	TGTGCCAGCAGCCCGCGACAGGGAACTTATGGCTACACCTTC
TRBJ2-5	TRBD2	16	once	TRBV11-2	CASSHGTSGAQETQYF	TGTGCCAGCAGCCACGGGACTAGCGGGGCCCAAGAGACCCAGTACTTC
TRBJ2-7	.	13	.	TRBV7-3	CASSPRGGFEQYF	TGTGCCAGCAGCCCCAGGGGGGGTTTCGAGCAGTACTTC
TRBJ2-7	TRBD2	15	.	TRBV7-2	CASSLDPAGSYEQYF	TGTGCCAGCAGCTTAGACCCAGCGGGAAGCTACGAGCAGTACTTC
TRBJ1-2	.	16	.	TRBV5-6	CASSLLDRGVNYGYTF	TGTGCCAGCAGCTTGTTGGATCGGGGGGTTAACTATGGCTACACCTTC
TRBJ1-1	.	13	.	TRBV15	CATSVDPNTEAFF	TGTGCCACCTCCGTGGACCCGAACACTGAAGCTTTCTTT
TRBJ2-7	.	13	.	TRBV5-1	CASSLNTGFEQYF	TGCGCCAGCAGCTTAAATACAGGGTTTGAGCAGTACTTC
TRBJ2-3	.	11	.	TRBV2	CASSREDTQYF	TGTGCCAGCAGCAGGGAAGATACGCAGTATTTT
TRBJ2-5	.	13	.	TRBV29-1	CSVGGQGRETQYF	TGCAGCGTTGGGGGGCAGGGGAGAGAGACCCAGTACTTC
TRBJ1-3	.	14	few	TRBV27	CASSLPPGGNTIYF	TGTGCCAGCAGTTTACCCCCTGGAGGAAACACCATATATTTT
TRBJ2-7	.	14	.	TRBV21-1	CASSKGQGPYEQYF	TGTGCCAGCAGCAAGGGACAGGGACCCTACGAGCAGTACTTC